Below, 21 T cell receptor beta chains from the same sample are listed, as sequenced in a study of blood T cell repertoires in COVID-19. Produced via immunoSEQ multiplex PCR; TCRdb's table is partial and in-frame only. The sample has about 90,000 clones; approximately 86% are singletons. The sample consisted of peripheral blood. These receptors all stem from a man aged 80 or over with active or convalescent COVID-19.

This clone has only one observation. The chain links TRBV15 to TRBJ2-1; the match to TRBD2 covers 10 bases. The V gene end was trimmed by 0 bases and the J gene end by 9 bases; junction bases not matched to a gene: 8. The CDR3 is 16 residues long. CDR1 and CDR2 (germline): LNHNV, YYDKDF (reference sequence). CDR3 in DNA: TGTGCCACCAGCAGAGATCCGAGCGGGAGGGTTGCTGAGCAGTTCTTC. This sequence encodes CATSRDPSGRVAEQFF.

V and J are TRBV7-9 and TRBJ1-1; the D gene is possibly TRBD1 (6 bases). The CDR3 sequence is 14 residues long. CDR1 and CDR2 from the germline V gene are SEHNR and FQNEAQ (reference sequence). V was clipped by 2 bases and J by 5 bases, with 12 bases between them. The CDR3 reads CASSLRGRGTEAFF. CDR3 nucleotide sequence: TGTGCCAGCAGCTTAAGGGGGAGGGGTACTGAAGCTTTCTTT.

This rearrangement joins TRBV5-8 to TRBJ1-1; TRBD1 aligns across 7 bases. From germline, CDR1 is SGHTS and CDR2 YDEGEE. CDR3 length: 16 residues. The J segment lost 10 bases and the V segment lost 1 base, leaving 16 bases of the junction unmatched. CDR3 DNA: TGTGCCAGCAGCTTGTCTCTTAGGGGGCGATCTGAAGTAGCTTTCTTT. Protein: CASSLSLRGRSEVAFF.

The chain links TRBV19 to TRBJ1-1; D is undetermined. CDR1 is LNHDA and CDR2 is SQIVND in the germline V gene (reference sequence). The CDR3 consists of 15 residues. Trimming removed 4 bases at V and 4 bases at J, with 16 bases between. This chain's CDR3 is CASSKRDRARTEAFF. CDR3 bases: TGTGCCAGTAGTAAGAGGGATCGGGCGCGCACTGAAGCTTTCTTT.

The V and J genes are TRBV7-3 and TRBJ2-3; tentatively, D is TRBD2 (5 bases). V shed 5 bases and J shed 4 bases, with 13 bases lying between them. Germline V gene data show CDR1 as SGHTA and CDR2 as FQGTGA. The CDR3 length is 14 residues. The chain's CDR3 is CASSPLVTSDTQYF. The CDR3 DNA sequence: TGTGCCAGCAGCCCACTAGTTACCTCAGATACGCAGTATTTT.

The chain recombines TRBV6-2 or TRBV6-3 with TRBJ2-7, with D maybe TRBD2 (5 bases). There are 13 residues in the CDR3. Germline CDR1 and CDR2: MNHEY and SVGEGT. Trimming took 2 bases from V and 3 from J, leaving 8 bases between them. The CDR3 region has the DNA TGTGCCAGCAGTTACGTCGGGAACTACGAGCAGTACTTC. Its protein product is CASSYVGNYEQYF.

CDR3 coding DNA: TGTGCCAGCAGCTTAGAAGCGGGGTGGACGCAGTATTTT. The encoded protein is CASSLEAGWTQYF. The chain carries TRBV11-3 and TRBJ2-3; 7 nucleotides agree with TRBD2. Trimming at V came to 0 bases and at J to 9 bases, leaving 3 bases not matched to a gene. Germline assignment: CDR1 SGHNT and CDR2 YENEEA. The CDR3 consists of 13 residues.

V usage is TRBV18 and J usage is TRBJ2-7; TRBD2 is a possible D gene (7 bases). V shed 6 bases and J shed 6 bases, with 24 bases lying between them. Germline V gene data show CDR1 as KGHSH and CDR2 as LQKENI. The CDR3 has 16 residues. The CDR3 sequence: CASSRRQDPREGEQYF. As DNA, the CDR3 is TGTGCCAGCTCTCGCCGACAGGACCCGAGGGAGGGCGAGCAGTACTTC. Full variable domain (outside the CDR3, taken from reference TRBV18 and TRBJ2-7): NAGVMQNPRHLVRRRGQEARLRCSPMKGHSHVYWYRQLPEEGLKFMVYLQKENIIDESGMPKERFSAEFPKEGPSILRIQQVVRGDSAAYFCASSRRQDPREGEQYFGPGTRLTVT.

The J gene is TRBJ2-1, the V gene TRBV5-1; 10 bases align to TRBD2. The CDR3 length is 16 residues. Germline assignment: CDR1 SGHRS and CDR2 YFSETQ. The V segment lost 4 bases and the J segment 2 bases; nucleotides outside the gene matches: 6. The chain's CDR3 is CASSVSGRAPYNEQFF. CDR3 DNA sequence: TGCGCCAGCAGCGTCAGCGGGAGGGCCCCCTACAATGAGCAGTTCTTC.

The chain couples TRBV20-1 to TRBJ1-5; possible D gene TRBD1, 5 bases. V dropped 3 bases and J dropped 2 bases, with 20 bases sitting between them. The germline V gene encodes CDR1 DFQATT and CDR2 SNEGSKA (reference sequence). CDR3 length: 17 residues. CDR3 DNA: TGCAGTGCTAGTCTCTTCAGTCAGGGAGGGGGCAATCAGCCCCAGCATTTT. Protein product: CSASLFSQGGGNQPQHF.

This chain's CDR3 is CAWSASTGTTEAFF. DNA for the CDR3: TGTGCCTGGAGTGCGTCGACAGGGACCACTGAAGCTTTCTTT. J is TRBJ1-1 and V is TRBV30, with TRBD1 matching 7 bases. V lost 1 base and J lost 4; bases outside the gene matches: 6. Germline V CDR1 and CDR2: GTSNPN, SVGIG (reference sequence). The CDR3 is made up of 14 amino acids. Full variable domain (missing parts from reference TRBV30 and TRBJ1-1): SQTIHQWPATLVQPVGSPLSLECTVEGTSNPNLYWYRQAAGRGLQLLFYSVGIGQISSEVPQNLSASRPQDRQFILSSKKLLLSDSGFYLCAWSASTGTTEAFFGQGTRLTVV.

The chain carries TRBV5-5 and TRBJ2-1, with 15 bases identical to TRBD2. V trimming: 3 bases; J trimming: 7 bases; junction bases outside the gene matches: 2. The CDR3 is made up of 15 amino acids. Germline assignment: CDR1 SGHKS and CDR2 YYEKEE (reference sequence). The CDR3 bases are TGTGCCAGCAGCTCGGGACTAGCGGGAGGTAATGAGCAGTTCTTC. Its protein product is CASSSGLAGGNEQFF.

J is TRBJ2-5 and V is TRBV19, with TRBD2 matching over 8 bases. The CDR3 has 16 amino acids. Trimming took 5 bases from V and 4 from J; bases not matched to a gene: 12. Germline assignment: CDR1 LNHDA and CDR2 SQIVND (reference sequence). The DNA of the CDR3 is TGTGCCAGTAGTCCAAGGACTAGCCTAGTCTTAGAGACCCAGTACTTC. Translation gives CASSPRTSLVLETQYF.

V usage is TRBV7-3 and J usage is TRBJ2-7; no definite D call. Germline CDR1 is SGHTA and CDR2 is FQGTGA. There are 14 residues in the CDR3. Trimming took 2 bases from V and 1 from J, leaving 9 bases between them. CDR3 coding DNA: TGTGCCAGCAGCTTACACTCAATATCCTACGAGCAGTACTTC. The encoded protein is CASSLHSISYEQYF.

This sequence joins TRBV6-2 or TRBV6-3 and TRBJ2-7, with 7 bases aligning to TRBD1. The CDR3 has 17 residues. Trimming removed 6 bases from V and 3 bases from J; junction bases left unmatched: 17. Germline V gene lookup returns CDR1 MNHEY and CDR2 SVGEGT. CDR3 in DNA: TGTGCCAGCAGCCCAAGGCCCGGGACAGAAACGGGCTACGAGCAGTACTTC. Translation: CASSPRPGTETGYEQYF.

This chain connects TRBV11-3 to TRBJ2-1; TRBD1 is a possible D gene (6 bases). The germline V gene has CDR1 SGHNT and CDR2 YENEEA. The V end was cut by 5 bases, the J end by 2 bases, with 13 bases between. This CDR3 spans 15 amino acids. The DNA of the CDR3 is TGTGCCAGCAGCGCAGCCCAGGGGCCCTACAATGAGCAGTTCTTC. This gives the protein CASSAAQGPYNEQFF.

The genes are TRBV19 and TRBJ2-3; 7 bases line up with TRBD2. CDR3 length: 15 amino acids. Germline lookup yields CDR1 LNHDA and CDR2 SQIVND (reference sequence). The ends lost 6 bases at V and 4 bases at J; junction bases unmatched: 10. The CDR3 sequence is CASSPWAGEPDTQYF. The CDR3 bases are TGTGCCAGTAGCCCGTGGGCGGGAGAACCAGATACGCAGTATTTT.

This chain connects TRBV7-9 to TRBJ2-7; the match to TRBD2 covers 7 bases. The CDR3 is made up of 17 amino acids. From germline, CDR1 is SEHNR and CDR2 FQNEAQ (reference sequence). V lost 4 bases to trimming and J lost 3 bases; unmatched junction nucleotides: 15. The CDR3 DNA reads TGTGCCAGCAGCTCCCAGGACCCGGGGGGACCGGGCTACGAGCAGTACTTC. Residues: CASSSQDPGGPGYEQYF.

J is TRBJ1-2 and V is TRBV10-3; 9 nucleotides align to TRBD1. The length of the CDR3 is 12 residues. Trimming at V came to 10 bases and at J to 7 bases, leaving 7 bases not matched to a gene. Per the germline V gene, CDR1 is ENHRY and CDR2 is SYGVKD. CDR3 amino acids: CASGQGLSGYTF. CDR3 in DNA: TGTGCCAGCGGACAGGGGCTGAGTGGCTACACCTTC.

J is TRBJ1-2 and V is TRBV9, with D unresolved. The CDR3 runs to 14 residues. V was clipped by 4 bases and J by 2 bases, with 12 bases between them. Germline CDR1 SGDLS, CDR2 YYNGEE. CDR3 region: CASSPQWANYGYTF. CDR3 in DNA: TGTGCCAGCAGCCCGCAGTGGGCGAACTATGGCTACACCTTC.

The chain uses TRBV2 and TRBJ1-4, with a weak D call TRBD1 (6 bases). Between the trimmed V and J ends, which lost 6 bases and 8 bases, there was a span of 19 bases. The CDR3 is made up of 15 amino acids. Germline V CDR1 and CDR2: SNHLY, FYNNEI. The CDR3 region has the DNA TGTGCCAGCAGAAGTACCGCAGGGGTAGGGGAAAAACTGTTTTTT. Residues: CASRSTAGVGEKLFF. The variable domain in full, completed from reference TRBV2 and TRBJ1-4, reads EPEVTQTPSHQVTQMGQEVILRCVPISNHLYFYWYRQILGQKVEFLVSFYNNEISEKSEIFDDQFSVERPDGSNFTLKIRSTKLEDSAMYFCASRSTAGVGEKLFFGSGTQLSVL.